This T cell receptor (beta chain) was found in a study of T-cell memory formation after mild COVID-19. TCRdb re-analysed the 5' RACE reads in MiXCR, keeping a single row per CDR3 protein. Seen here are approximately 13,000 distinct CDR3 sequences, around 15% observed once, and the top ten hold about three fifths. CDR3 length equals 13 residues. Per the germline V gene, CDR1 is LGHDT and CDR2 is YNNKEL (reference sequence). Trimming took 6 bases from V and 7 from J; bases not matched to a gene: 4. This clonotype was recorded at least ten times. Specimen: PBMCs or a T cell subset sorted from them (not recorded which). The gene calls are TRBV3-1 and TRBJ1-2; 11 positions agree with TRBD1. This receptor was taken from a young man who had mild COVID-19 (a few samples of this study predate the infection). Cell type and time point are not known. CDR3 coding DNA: TGTGCCAGCAGACGGACAGGGGGCGGTGGCTACACCTTC. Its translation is CASRRTGGGGYTF.